The rows below give T cell receptor beta chains drawn from one sample of a study of neurological immune-mediated disorders. Via MiXCR, TCRdb re-called the 5' RACE reads, giving one row per CDR3 protein. The sample lists 57,000 or so distinct CDR3 sequences, roughly 10% seen once, with approximately 1.8% in the top ten. Sample: PBMCs. The receptors shown here come from a man aged 55 to 70 in good health. Both conserved end residues are part of each CDR3. D genes are given only for firm matches. A clone size is listed for some rows: how often the clone was seen (once, few, many), or a class if it is expanded.

j_gene	d_gene	v_gene	abundance	CDR3nt	CDR3aa
TRBJ2-3	TRBD2	TRBV7-2	many	TGTGCCAGCAGCTCGAACCGACTAGCGGGGGGGATGGATACGCAGTATTTT	CASSSNRLAGGMDTQYF
TRBJ2-3	TRBD1	TRBV3-1	many	TGTGCCAGCAGCCGGACAGGGAATACGCAGTATTTT	CASSRTGNTQYF
TRBJ2-2	TRBD1	TRBV11-2	few	TGTGCCAGCAGCTTTAACAGGGGCGGCACCGGGGAGCTGTTTTTT	CASSFNRGGTGELFF
TRBJ2-7	TRBD1	TRBV6-6	many	TGTGCCAGCAGTTACACGGGACAGGGGGCTCCCTACGAGCAGTACTTC	CASSYTGQGAPYEQYF
TRBJ1-1	.	TRBV19	.	TGTGCCAGTAGTATAGAGCCCGGGCTGAACACTGAAGCTTTCTTT	CASSIEPGLNTEAFF
TRBJ1-1	TRBD1	TRBV7-6	many	TGTGCCAGCAGCTCCGGGGCAGGGGGAGGGGTGGGAGCTGAAGCTTTCTTT	CASSSGAGGGVGAEAFF
TRBJ2-1	TRBD2	TRBV7-2	many	TGTGCCAGCAGCCGCGGGAGGAGCTCCTACAATGAGCAGTTCTTC	CASSRGRSSYNEQFF
TRBJ2-5	TRBD2	TRBV20-1	many	TGCAGTGCTCTCCCCGGGGGGGGAGCGGGGACCCAGTACTTC	CSALPGGGAGTQYF
TRBJ2-1	TRBD1	TRBV12-3/TRBV12-4	many	TGTGCCAGCAGTACGGGACAGGGGGTTCAGTTCTTC	CASSTGQGVQFF
TRBJ2-2	TRBD1	TRBV5-1	many	TGCGCCAGCAGCTTGGACAGGGGAACCGGGGAGCTGTTTTTT	CASSLDRGTGELFF
TRBJ2-5	TRBD2	TRBV20-1	many	TGCAGTGCTAGAGATGAACTAGCGGGGGGAGAGACCCAGTACTTC	CSARDELAGGETQYF
TRBJ2-7	.	TRBV5-1	many	TGCGCCAGCAGCATAGGGGGCTACGAGCAGTACTTC	CASSIGGYEQYF
TRBJ1-1	.	TRBV18	many	TGTGCCAGCTCACTATCAAGGGATGGAGCTTTCTTT	CASSLSRDGAFF
TRBJ2-5	TRBD2	TRBV6-5	many	TGTGCCAGCAGTTACTCCGGGACTAGCGCAGAGACCCAGTACTTC	CASSYSGTSAETQYF
TRBJ1-1	.	TRBV18	many	TGTGCCAGCTCACCCATGACAGGATCGAACACTGAAGCTTTCTTT	CASSPMTGSNTEAFF
TRBJ2-2	.	TRBV7-9	many	TGTGCCAGCAGCCAGACACCTTTAAACACCGGGGAGCTGTTTTTT	CASSQTPLNTGELFF
TRBJ2-3	.	TRBV7-2	many	TGTGCCAGCAGTTTTTACACAGATACGCAGTATTTT	CASSFYTDTQYF
TRBJ1-5	.	TRBV7-2	many	TGTGCCAGCACCCTTGCAGGCCCCAATCAGCCCCAGCATTTT	CASTLAGPNQPQHF
TRBJ2-7	TRBD1	TRBV20-1	many	TGCAGTGCGCCCCCGGGACAGGGGTTAGAGCAGTACTTC	CSAPPGQGLEQYF
TRBJ2-7	TRBD1	TRBV20-1	many	TGCAGTGCTAGGGGCGACAGGGCCCCCTACGAGCAGTACTTC	CSARGDRAPYEQYF
TRBJ2-1	.	TRBV20-1	many	TGCAGTTCAGAGTTAGGCAGAACCTACAATGAGCAGTTCTTC	CSSELGRTYNEQFF
TRBJ2-1	TRBD2	TRBV24-1	many	TGTGCCACCAGTGATTGGAGCCCTAGCGGGGGCGGGAATGAGCAGTTCTTC	CATSDWSPSGGGNEQFF
TRBJ2-7	TRBD2	TRBV7-2	many	TGTGCCAGCAGCTTAGCGCATTCAGGGACTAGCTCCGAGCAGTACTTC	CASSLAHSGTSSEQYF
TRBJ2-2	.	TRBV11-2	many	TGTGCCAGCAGCTTAGAAATTCTGGGGGCGGGCACCGGGGAGCTGTTTTTT	CASSLEILGAGTGELFF
TRBJ2-7	.	TRBV6-1	.	TGTGCCAGCAGTGAAGGCAGTTACGAGCAGTACTTC	CASSEGSYEQYF
TRBJ2-7	TRBD1	TRBV5-6	.	TGTGCCAGCAGCTTGTTGTCAGGGGGCACCTCTTACGAGCAGTACTTC	CASSLLSGGTSYEQYF
TRBJ1-1	.	TRBV7-2	many	TGTGCCAGCAGCTTGAGGGGGGGGTCCGGACGGCTGAACACTGAAGCTTTCTTT	CASSLRGGSGRLNTEAFF
TRBJ2-2	.	TRBV19	.	TGTGCCAGTAGCCTAACGGGAGTTTCGAACACCGGGGAGCTGTTTTTT	CASSLTGVSNTGELFF
TRBJ1-4	TRBD1	TRBV5-1	many	TGCGCCAGCAGCGTAGCACCGGGACAGGGTGAAAAACTGTTTTTT	CASSVAPGQGEKLFF
TRBJ2-7	.	TRBV7-2	many	TGTGCCAGCAGCTTAGCGTCCGGTTCCTACGAGCAGTACTTC	CASSLASGSYEQYF
TRBJ1-1	.	TRBV5-1	many	TGCGCCAGTTCCTTTGTTGTAGGATGGGACACTGAAGCTTTCTTT	CASSFVVGWDTEAFF
TRBJ2-1	.	TRBV20-1	many	TGCAGTGCTAGAGAGCTTCAGGGGACTGAGCAGTTCTTC	CSARELQGTEQFF
TRBJ1-1	.	TRBV20-1	many	TGCAGTGCGGCCAGGATGAACACTGAAGCTTTCTTT	CSAARMNTEAFF
TRBJ2-2	.	TRBV7-9	many	TGTGCCAGCAGCCAAACAAGGAGTGCGAACACCGGGGAGCTGTTTTTT	CASSQTRSANTGELFF
TRBJ1-5	TRBD1	TRBV5-1	many	TGCGCCAGCAGCTTGGTGGGGGACAGGGACCAGCCCCAGCATTTT	CASSLVGDRDQPQHF
TRBJ2-7	.	TRBV9	.	TGTGCCAGCAGCGTAGGAGGACTGACAGACTACGAGCAGTACTTC	CASSVGGLTDYEQYF
TRBJ2-1	TRBD2	TRBV20-1	many	TGCAGTGCCCATAGGATTGTTGCGGGGGGAGGAAATGAGCAGTTCTTC	CSAHRIVAGGGNEQFF
TRBJ1-3	.	TRBV3-1	many	TGTGCCAGCAGCCAAGATAGATTCGGTAGCGCCATATATTTT	CASSQDRFGSAIYF
TRBJ1-1	.	TRBV6-4	.	TGTGCCAGCAGTGTTCCGGGACACCGAGGCTCGTCAAGCCACCGAGGCTCCCCTAACACTGAAGCTTTCTTT	CASSVPGHRGSSSHRGSPNTEAFF
TRBJ1-1	.	TRBV7-2	many	TGTGCCAGCAGCTTTAGGCGGAACACTGAAGCTTTCTTT	CASSFRRNTEAFF
TRBJ1-2	.	TRBV25-1	many	TGTGCCAGCAGTGAAGACCCGGGCTATGGCTACACCTTC	CASSEDPGYGYTF
TRBJ1-1	.	TRBV5-1	many	TGCGCCAGCAGCCTAGGGGGGGCAGGAACTGAAGCTTTCTTT	CASSLGGAGTEAFF
TRBJ2-5	.	TRBV20-1	many	TGCAGTGCTAGAGTCGGACCCGGTGTGGAGACCCAGTACTTC	CSARVGPGVETQYF
TRBJ1-1	.	TRBV20-1	.	TGCAGAGCTGGGCAGGGTCCCCCTGAAGCTTTTTTT	CRAGQGPPEAFF
TRBJ2-1	TRBD1	TRBV20-1	.	TGCAGTGCGTCGGACAGGGTGCCCTACAATGAGCAGTTCTTC	CSASDRVPYNEQFF
TRBJ1-5	.	TRBV20-1	many	TGCAGTGCTATCAGAGGATGGAGTTATAGCAATCAGCCCCAGCATTTT	CSAIRGWSYSNQPQHF
TRBJ2-3	.	TRBV12-3/TRBV12-4	many	TGTGCCAGTTTATCCAGGGCAGATACGCAGTATTTT	CASLSRADTQYF
TRBJ1-2	.	TRBV20-1	many	TGCAGTGCGACACACCAGAGCCCCTATGGCTACACCTTC	CSATHQSPYGYTF
TRBJ2-5	TRBD1	TRBV20-1	many	TGCAGTGCGCTAAGCCGACAGGGAGAGGAGACCCAGTACTTC	CSALSRQGEETQYF
TRBJ1-1	.	TRBV7-8	many	TGTGCCAGCAGCCCAGGGACAACCCTCTTCTTT	CASSPGTTLFF
TRBJ2-6	.	TRBV4-3	few	TGCGCCAGCAGCGCGCAGGGGACTGGGGCCAACGTCCTGACTTTC	CASSAQGTGANVLTF
TRBJ2-5	.	TRBV7-2	many	TGTGCCAGCAGCCTAAATGGGTTGGAGACCCAGTACTTC	CASSLNGLETQYF
TRBJ1-6	.	TRBV7-8	.	TGTGCCAGCAGCTTAGTGGGCCGTGTGGGATCACCCCTCCACTTT	CASSLVGRVGSPLHF
TRBJ1-5	.	TRBV20-1	many	TGCAGTGCGCAAATAAACCAGGGTGGGGGGGGAGGTCAGCCCCAGCATTTT	CSAQINQGGGGGQPQHF
TRBJ1-4	.	TRBV20-1	many	TGCAGTGCCCAGATCCAGGGGAGTGAAAAACTGTTTTTT	CSAQIQGSEKLFF
TRBJ1-2	.	TRBV7-9	.	TGCGCCAGCAGCCCTCCAGCGACCAGTAACTATGTCTACACCTTC	CASSPPATSNYVYTF
TRBJ2-2	TRBD2	TRBV4-3	many	TGCGCCAGCAGCCTCTGGGGGGGTGTAAACACCGGGGAGCTGTTTTTT	CASSLWGGVNTGELFF